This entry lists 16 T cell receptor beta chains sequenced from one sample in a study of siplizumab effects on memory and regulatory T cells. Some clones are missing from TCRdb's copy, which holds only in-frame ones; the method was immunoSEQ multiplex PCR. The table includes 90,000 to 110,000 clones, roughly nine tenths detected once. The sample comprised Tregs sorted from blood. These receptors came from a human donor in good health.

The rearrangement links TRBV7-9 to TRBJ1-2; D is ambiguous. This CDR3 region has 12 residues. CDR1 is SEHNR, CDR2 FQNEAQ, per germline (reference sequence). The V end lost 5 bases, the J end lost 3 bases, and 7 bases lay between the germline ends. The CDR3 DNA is TGTGCCAGCAGCCAGGTGGACTATGGCTACACCTTC. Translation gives CASSQVDYGYTF.

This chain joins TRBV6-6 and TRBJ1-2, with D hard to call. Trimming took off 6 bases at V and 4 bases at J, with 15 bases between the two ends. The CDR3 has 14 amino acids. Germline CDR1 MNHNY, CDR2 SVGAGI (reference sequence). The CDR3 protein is CASSSDPRAYGYTF. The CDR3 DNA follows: TGTGCCAGCAGCTCGGACCCACGAGCCTATGGCTACACCTTC.

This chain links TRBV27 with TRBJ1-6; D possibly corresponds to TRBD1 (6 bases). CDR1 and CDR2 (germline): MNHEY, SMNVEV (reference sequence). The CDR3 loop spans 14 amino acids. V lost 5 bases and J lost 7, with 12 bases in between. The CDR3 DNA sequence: TGTGCCAGCAGTACAACAGGGCTAAATTCACCCCTCCACTTT. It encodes CASSTTGLNSPLHF.

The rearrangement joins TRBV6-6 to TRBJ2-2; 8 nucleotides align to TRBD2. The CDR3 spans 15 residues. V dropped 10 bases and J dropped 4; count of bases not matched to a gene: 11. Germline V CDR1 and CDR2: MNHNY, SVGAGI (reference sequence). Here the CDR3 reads CATNFGGAGTGELFF. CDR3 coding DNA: TGTGCCACCAACTTCGGGGGGGCTGGCACCGGGGAGCTGTTTTTT.

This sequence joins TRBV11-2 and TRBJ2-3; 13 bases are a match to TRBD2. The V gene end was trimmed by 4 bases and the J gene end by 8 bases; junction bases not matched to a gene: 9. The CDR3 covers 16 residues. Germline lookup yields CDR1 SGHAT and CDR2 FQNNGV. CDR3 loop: CASSSRTSGGRGTQYF. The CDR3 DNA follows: TGTGCCAGCAGCTCTCGGACTAGCGGGGGACGGGGTACGCAGTATTTT.

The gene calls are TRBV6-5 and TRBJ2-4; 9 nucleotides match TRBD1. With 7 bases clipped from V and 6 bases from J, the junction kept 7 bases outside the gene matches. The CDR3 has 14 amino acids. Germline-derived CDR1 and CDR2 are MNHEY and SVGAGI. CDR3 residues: CASKPGTGRNIQYF. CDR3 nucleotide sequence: TGTGCCAGCAAACCCGGGACAGGGAGAAACATTCAGTACTTC.

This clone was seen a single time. CDR3 sequence (DNA): TGTGCCAGCAGCTTGTCTAGCGGAAGACAAGAGACCCAGTACTTC. Translated: CASSLSSGRQETQYF. The chain joins TRBV5-4 to TRBJ2-5; 7 bases agree with TRBD2. CDR3 length: 15 amino acids. The trim removed 1 base at V and 2 bases at J, leaving 5 bases unmatched. CDR1 SGHNT and CDR2 YYREEE come from the germline V gene (reference sequence).

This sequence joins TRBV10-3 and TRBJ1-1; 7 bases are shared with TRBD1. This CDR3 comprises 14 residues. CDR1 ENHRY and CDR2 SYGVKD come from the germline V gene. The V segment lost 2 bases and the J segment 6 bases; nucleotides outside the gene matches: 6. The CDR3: CAISERQGGAEAFF. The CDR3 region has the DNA TGTGCCATCAGTGAGAGACAGGGCGGCGCTGAAGCTTTCTTT.

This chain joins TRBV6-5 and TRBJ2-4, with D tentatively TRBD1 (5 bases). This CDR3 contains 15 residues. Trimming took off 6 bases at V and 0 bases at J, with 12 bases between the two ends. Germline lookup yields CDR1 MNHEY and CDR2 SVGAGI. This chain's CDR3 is CASSQGDLAKNIQYF. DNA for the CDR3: TGTGCCAGCAGCCAGGGCGATCTAGCCAAAAACATTCAGTACTTC.

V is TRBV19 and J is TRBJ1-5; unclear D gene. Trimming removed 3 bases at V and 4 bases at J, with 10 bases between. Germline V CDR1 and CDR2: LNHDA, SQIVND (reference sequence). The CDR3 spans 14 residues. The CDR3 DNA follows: TGTGCCAGTAGTATTTGGTCGGGGAATCAGCCCCAGCATTTT. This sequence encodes CASSIWSGNQPQHF.

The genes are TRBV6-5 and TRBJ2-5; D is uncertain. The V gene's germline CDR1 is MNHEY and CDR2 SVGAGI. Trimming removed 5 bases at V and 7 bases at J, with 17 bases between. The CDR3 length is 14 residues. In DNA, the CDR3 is TGTGCCAGCAGTACTACCCGAGGCGCAGGGACCCAGTACTTC. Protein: CASSTTRGAGTQYF.

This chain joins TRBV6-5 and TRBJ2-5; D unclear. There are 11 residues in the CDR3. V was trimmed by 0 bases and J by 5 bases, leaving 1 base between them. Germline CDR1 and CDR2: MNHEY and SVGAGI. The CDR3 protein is CASSYSETQYF. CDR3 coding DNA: TGTGCCAGCAGTTACTCGGAGACCCAGTACTTC.

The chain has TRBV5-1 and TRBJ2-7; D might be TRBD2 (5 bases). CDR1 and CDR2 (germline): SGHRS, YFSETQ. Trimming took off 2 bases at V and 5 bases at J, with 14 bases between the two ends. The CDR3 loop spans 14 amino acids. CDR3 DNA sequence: TGCGCCAGCAGCTTAACCGGTCGTAGCGACGAGCAGTACTTC. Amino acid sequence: CASSLTGRSDEQYF.

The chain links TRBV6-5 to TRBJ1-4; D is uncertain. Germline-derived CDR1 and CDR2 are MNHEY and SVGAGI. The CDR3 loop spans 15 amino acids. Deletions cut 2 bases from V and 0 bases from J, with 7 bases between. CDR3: CASSYGPATNEKLFF. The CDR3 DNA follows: TGTGCCAGCAGTTACGGACCCGCAACTAATGAAAAACTGTTTTTT.

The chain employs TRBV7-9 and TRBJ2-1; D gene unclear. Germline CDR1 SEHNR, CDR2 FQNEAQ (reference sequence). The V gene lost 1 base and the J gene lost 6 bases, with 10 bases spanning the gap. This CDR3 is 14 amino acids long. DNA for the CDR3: TGTGCCAGCAGCTTAGACCGGCCGGGCAATGAGCAGTTCTTC. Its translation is CASSLDRPGNEQFF.

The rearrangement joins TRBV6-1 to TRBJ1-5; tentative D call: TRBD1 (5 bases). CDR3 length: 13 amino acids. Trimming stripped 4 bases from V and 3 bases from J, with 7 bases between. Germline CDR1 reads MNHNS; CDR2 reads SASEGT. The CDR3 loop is CASSGQINQPQHF. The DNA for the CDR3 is TGTGCCAGCAGTGGACAGATCAATCAGCCCCAGCATTTT.